This T cell receptor beta chain was found in a study of OX40 agonist ivuxolimab in advanced cancers. Across the whole study: Patients with hepatocellular carcinoma, melanoma, renal cell or head and neck cancer made up the dose-escalation patients. Earlier treatment with anti-PD-1, anti-PD-L1 or anti-CTLA-4 was permitted, and over 35% had received some.

General study points: Among some nonresponders, normalized T-cell clonal expansion was also low. Doses of 0.1 to 3.0 mg/kg were accompanied by clonal expansion of CD4+ and CD8+ blood T cells by week 6.

The CDR3 spans 15 residues. Trimming stripped 5 bases from V and 4 bases from J, with 15 bases between. Germline CDR1 and CDR2: SGHDN and FVKESK. A single count supports this clone. Antigen: not known. Using immunoSEQ multiplex PCR, the repertoire was profiled, and TCRdb retains in-frame clones only, with some absent. The data hold 35,000 to 50,000 clones, with 86% observed a single time. The receptor was isolated from an adult with an advanced solid tumor such as melanoma, head and neck, liver or kidney cancer. Sequencing used CD4+ or CD8+ T cells sorted from blood, obtained in a trial of the OX40 agonist ivuxolimab. The rearrangement joins TRBV14 to TRBJ2-1, with a tentative D call TRBD2 (6 bases). The CDR3 is CASSRWGDLYNEQFF. CDR3 bases: TGTGCCAGCAGCAGATGGGGGGACCTATACAATGAGCAGTTCTTC.